This T cell receptor (beta chain) is from a study of cytomegalovirus exposure and HLA in healthy donors (dated by TCRdb to 2016 to 2017). Regarding the complete study: An earlier analysis of 587 of the donors reported approximately 270 Gb of sequence data and approximately 110 million unique TCR beta sequences from roughly 180 million T cells. Approximately 310 gigabases of sequencing data and some 85 million unique TCR sequences were included in an early release covering roughly 600 HLA-typed donors. In a later analysis, previously published TCR beta repertoires from 666 donors were re-analyzed and high-resolution HLA genotyping was added so that TCR occurrence patterns could be studied. The later analysis used no new phenotypic data to find candidate immune exposures, relying instead on TCR beta sequences and their occurrence across donors. The number of donors typed differed by locus, with roughly 620-630 for A, B, C, DRB1 and DQB1, 522 for DQA1, under 610 for DPA1, and around 430 for DPB1. HLA typing covered class I and class II loci at four-digit resolution. Alongside the repertoire data, information on donor age, sex, ethnicity and CMV serostatus was compiled. Among a few hundred genotyped donors of the cohort, an average of around 240,000 unique TCR beta nucleotide sequences were sequenced per donor, about a sixth of them non-productive. Roughly five DR-DQ haplotypes were handled as single units for association and clustering because linkage in the cohort was strong. The T cell repertoires of 670 or so subjects were profiled by immunosequencing and related to cytomegalovirus serostatus. Among the roughly 400 genotyped donors, more than 70% belonged to the genetic ancestry cluster associated with self-reported Caucasian donors. An earlier analysis of several hundred of the donors used high-throughput TCR beta sequencing to judge whether each TCR beta V gene segment behaved as functional or pseudogenic. The study was designed to test whether signatures of past pathogen exposure could be identified by cataloging public T cell receptors. In addition to the first cohort of approximately 650 subjects, a separate validation cohort of about 120 different subjects was used. In a later genetic analysis, genome-wide SNP genotypes for about 55% of the roughly 700 donors were used, and that subset was treated as a discovery cohort. Every repertoire in the discovery cohort had been generated on one and the same sequencing platform. The study combined high-throughput TCR immunosequencing, statistical association of individual TCRs with disease status, and machine learning to predict cytomegalovirus infection status. Paper-wide results and their limitations: Across donors, most TCR sequences were observed very rarely, whereas some public TCRs were present in many individuals. Assigning TCR associations to individual alleles was difficult when HLA alleles, especially DR and DQ, strongly co-occurred. HLA typing was unavailable for some donors at each locus, so association tests used only the typed subset. Some IMGT-functional V segments, including TRBV6-2 and TRBV6-3, could not be distinguished by the 87-base-pair reads and were therefore excluded. An association between a missense DCLRE1C variant and V-gene and J-gene trimming of TCR beta chains was found in a later genetic analysis and replicated in an independent cohort. Broadly in line with IMGT annotations, most TCR beta V segments showed up in productive rearrangements about 87% or about 30% of the time in an earlier analysis of a few hundred of the donors. Compared with equally common non-associated chains, HLA-associated TCR beta chains in a later analysis were more clonally expanded and had lower generation probabilities. According to a later analysis, most CMV-associated TCR beta chains appeared to be HLA-restricted, and the HLA associations seemed to be driven largely by CMV exposure. According to a later genetic analysis, donors in an Asian-associated ancestry cluster had fewer N-insertions in productive TCRs than the approximately 710-donor mean. A total of 150 or so TCR beta chains were listed by the study as associated with cytomegalovirus. Linkage disequilibrium might explain the correlated functional status among segregating V segments, but an unknown experimental factor could not be ruled out. Only TCR beta chains were sequenced in this cohort, and the absence of alpha or paired-chain data limited detectable features. The classifier was reported to diagnose cytomegalovirus status with high specificity and sensitivity in both the original cohort and the validation cohort. Three of the identified cytomegalovirus-associated TCR beta chains were confirmed in vitro to be specific for cytomegalovirus antigens. In a later analysis, several top co-occurrence clusters were reported to appear linked to parvovirus B19, influenza, CMV and Epstein-Barr virus. Presence/absence analyses assumed roughly uniform sequencing depth across donors, an assumption that may not hold. A later analysis found that TCR association rates varied across HLA loci, with DRB1 alleles showing the most associated TCRs and HLA-C alleles the fewest. A further reported finding was that TCR beta sequences accurately predicted the HLA-A and HLA-B alleles for most subjects in the first cohort. Immune exposure information for the cohort was limited to CMV serostatus. It was suggested by the authors that the approach could potentially be generalized to other disease states and immunological phenotypes. A later analysis associated 16,951 TCR beta sequences with specific HLA alleles at a false discovery rate of 0.05. The sequencing pipeline was judged likely to have produced a cluster of highly shared sequence variants as a technical artifact. Because counts were too low, seventeen rarely observed V segments, including chromosome 9 orphons, were left out of the earlier analysis of several hundred of the donors.

About this clone itself: Its antigen has not been determined. No clone much larger than this one lies a single base away; base qualities are absent.

Germline trimming: 6 bases from V, 11 bases from J; junction bases outside gene matches: 11. From a lookup of the germline V gene, CDR1 and CDR2 are SGHNT and YENEEA. The CDR3 numbers 13 residues from cysteine through phenylalanine. Only CDR3 DNA is held: 39 bases, read in frame from base 1. The cohort comprised around 700 healthy bone marrow donors. At the time of sampling, all cohort members were nominally healthy, though unrecorded immune exposures were likely present. The donor tested CMV seropositive and was one of the 289 seropositive cohort members. A peripheral blood sample was provided by each donor, and peripheral blood mononuclear cells were used for TCR beta sequencing. The Qiagen DNeasy Blood Extraction Kit was used to extract genomic DNA from the blood cell samples. The library was built by means of the immunoSEQ multiplex PCR assay. A mixture of 60 forward primers for TCR Vbeta segments and 13 reverse primers for TCR Jbeta segments was used in the multiplex PCR. Amplification of the CDR3 region of rearranged TCR beta genes was performed with a multiplex PCR assay on genomic DNA. Amplified TCR beta libraries were sequenced as 87-base-pair reads on the Illumina HiSeq System. The authors' analysis ran thus. A later analysis counted tens of millions of unique TCR beta chains across the 666 repertoires, and roughly 11 million of these chains were shared by at least two donors. To remove PCR and sequencing errors, raw reads were error-corrected and collapsed into unique sequences using a nearest-neighbor algorithm that merged closely related sequences. To assign V, D and J gene segments, CDR3 sequences were aligned to IMGT reference sequences. Each retained sequence needed at least a six-nucleotide match to both a V gene segment and a J gene segment. Rearrangements were called productive when the CDR3 lacked stop codons and stayed in frame with V and J; all others were non-productive. CDR3 was defined according to IMGT convention as the region running from the second conserved V-encoded cysteine to the conserved J-encoded phenylalanine. The earlier analysis of some 600 of the donors excluded sequences that lacked an unambiguous match to a single V gene segment. An earlier analysis of a few hundred of the donors called V segments functional above 56.7% productive rearrangements and segregating when the between-donor standard deviation exceeded 5%. A statistical classification framework was built to diagnose cytomegalovirus status from the catalog of TCR beta chain sequences. V and J gene assignment, in a later analysis, came from comparing TCR nucleotide sequences with IMGT/GENE-DB human TR gene sequences. The TCRdist pipeline was used in a later analysis to assign CDR3 sequences and most-parsimonious VDJ recombination scenarios. In a later analysis, each TCR beta chain was defined by its CDR3 amino acid sequence together with its V-gene family, and reads lacking a unique V-gene family were excluded. To address suspected cross-contamination and a sequencing artifact, a later analysis removed some 620 highly shared, low-generation-probability nucleotide sequences. For each public chain, a later analysis derived a clonal expansion index from normalized ranks of inferred template counts within each repertoire. A later analysis computed generation probabilities with a VDJ recombination model fitted to out-of-frame rearrangements, and checked the results against IGoR. In a later analysis, hypergeometric tests were used to score TCR-TCR, TCR-HLA and TCR-CMV co-occurrence, with a repertoire-size bias correction applied to TCR pairs. False discovery rates were estimated in a later analysis by permuting HLA or CMV assignments 20 times. In a later analysis, co-occurring TCRs were grouped with DBSCAN, and TCRdist sequence similarity was added when clustering was performed within HLA-allele-positive subsets. For co-occurrence clustering, repertoires with fewer than 30,000 or more than 120,000 public chains were excluded, along with roughly 5 repertoires with anomalous nucleotide sharing. Drawn from immuneACCESS, this table holds only the in-frame rearrangements with V and J called that TCRdb kept. Clones are partly lost; checked studies trace under half to an unresolved V gene and leave the rest unexplained. D and trimming come from the DNA, and the V and J calls and clone size come from that table. This sample lists about 160,000 clones; 80% were detected once. The top ten clones comprise about a tenth of the sample.

The sequence links TRBV11-3 to TRBJ2-5, and TRBD1 matches 8 of the central bases. Material for sequencing was PBMCs. The sequence came from a man between 18 and 29 years old in good health and CMV-seropositive. CDR3 loop: CASSDRGLGEQYF. The sequenced DNA is TGTGCCAGCAGTGACAGGGGCCTGGGGGAGCAGTACTTC.